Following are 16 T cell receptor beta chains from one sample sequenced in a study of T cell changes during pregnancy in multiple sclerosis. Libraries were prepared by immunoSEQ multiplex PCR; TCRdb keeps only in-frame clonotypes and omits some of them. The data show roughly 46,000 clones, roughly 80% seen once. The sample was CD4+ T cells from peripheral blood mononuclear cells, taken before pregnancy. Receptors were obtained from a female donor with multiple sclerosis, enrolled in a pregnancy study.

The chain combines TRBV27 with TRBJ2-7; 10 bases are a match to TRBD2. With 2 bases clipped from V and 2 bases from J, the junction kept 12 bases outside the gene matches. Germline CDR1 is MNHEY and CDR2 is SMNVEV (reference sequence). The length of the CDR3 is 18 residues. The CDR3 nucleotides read TGTGCCAGCAGTTTACGGTGGCTAGCGGGAGCCCTAACCTACGAGCAGTACTTC. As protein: CASSLRWLAGALTYEQYF.

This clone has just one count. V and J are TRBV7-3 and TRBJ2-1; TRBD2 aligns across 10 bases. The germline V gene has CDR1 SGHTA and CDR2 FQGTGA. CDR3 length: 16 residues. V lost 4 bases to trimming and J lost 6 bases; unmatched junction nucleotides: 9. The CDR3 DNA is TGTGCCAGCAGCTCCAGCAGCGGGGGGGTCACCAATGAGCAGTTCTTC. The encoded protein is CASSSSSGGVTNEQFF.

CDR3 bases: TGTGCCAGCAGTTACCGGCGGACGAACACCGGGGAGCTGTTTTTT. Amino acids: CASSYRRTNTGELFF. The chain links TRBV6-5 to TRBJ2-2; D remains unclear. The ends were cut back, 2 bases at V and 0 bases at J, with 7 bases in the middle. The CDR3 sequence is 15 residues long. The germline V gene has CDR1 MNHEY and CDR2 SVGAGI.

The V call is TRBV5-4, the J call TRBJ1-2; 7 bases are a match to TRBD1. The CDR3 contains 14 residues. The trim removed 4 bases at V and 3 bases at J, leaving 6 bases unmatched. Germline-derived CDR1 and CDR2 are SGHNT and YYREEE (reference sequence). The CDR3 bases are TGTGCCAGCAGCCTAGGACAGGTAGACTATGGCTACACCTTC. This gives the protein CASSLGQVDYGYTF. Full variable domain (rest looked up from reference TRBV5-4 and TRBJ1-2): ETGVTQSPTHLIKTRGQQVTLRCSSQSGHNTVSWYQQALGQGPQFIFQYYREEENGRGNFPPRFSGLQFPNYSSELNVNALELDDSALYLCASSLGQVDYGYTFGSGTRLTVV.

CDR3 nucleotides: TGCAGCGTTGGAAGAGCGGAGGGGAACAATGAGCAGTTCTTC. Protein product: CSVGRAEGNNEQFF. The J gene is TRBJ2-1, the V gene TRBV29-1, with D tentatively TRBD2 (6 bases). Looked up from germline, CDR1 is SQVTM and CDR2 is ANQGSEA. V was cut by 4 bases and J by 5 bases, with 15 bases left in between. CDR3 length: 14 amino acids.

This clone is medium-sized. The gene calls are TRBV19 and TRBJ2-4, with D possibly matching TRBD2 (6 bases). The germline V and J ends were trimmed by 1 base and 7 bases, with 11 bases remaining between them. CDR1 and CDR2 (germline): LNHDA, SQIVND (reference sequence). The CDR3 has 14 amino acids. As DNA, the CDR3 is TGTGCCAGTAGTATAGTTGGAGGGGCGAACATTCAGTACTTC. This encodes CASSIVGGANIQYF.

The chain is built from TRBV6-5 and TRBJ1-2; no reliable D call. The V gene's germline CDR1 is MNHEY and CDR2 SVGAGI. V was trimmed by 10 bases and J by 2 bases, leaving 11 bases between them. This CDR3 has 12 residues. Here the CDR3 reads CATYRRNYGYTF. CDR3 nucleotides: TGTGCCACCTATAGGAGGAACTATGGCTACACCTTC.

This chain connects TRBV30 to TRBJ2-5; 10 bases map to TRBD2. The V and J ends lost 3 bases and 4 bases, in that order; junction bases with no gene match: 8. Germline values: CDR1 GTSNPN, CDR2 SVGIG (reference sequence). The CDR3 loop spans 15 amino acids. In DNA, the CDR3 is TGTGCCTGGAGACCAGCGGGGGGGGAGGGAGAGACCCAGTACTTC. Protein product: CAWRPAGGEGETQYF. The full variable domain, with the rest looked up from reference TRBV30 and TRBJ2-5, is SQTIHQWPATLVQPVGSPLSLECTVEGTSNPNLYWYRQAAGRGLQLLFYSVGIGQISSEVPQNLSASRPQDRQFILSSKKLLLSDSGFYLCAWRPAGGEGETQYFGPGTRLLVL.

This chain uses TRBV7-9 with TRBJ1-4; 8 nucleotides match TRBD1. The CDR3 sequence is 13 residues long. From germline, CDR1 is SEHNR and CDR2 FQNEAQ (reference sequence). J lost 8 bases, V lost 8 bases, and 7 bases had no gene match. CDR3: CASRWTGSEKLFF. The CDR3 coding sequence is TGTGCCAGCCGCTGGACAGGGTCAGAAAAACTGTTTTTT.

Here the CDR3 DNA reads TGTGCCATCAGTCAGACTGAGAACACTGAAGCTTTCTTT. Translated, it gives CAISQTENTEAFF. The rearrangement links TRBV10-3 to TRBJ1-1; D is unclear. The CDR3 runs to 13 residues. Germline CDR1 reads ENHRY; CDR2 reads SYGVKD. Trimming took off 5 bases at V and 1 base at J, with 8 bases between the two ends.

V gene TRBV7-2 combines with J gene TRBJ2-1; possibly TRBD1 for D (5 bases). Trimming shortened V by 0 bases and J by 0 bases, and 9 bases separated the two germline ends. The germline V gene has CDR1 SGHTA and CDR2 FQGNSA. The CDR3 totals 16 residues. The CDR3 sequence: CASSLAARVSYNEQFF. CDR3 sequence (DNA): TGTGCCAGCAGCTTAGCGGCCAGGGTCTCCTACAATGAGCAGTTCTTC.

The CDR3 nucleotides are TGCGCCAGCAGCGAGGTCCACATGGGCTCCTACAATGAGCAGTTCTTC. It yields the protein CASSEVHMGSYNEQFF. The rearrangement joins TRBV5-1 to TRBJ2-1; no reliable D call. V shed 4 bases and J shed 0 bases, with 14 bases lying between them. Germline CDR1 reads SGHRS; CDR2 reads YFSETQ. The CDR3 loop spans 16 amino acids.

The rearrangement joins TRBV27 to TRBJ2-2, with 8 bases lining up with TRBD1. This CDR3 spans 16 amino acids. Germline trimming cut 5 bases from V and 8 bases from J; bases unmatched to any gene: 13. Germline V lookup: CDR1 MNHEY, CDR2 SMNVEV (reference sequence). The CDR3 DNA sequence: TGTGCCAGCAGTGCTCTTCAGGGGGCCCGCCCTGGGGAGCTGTTTTTT. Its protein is CASSALQGARPGELFF.

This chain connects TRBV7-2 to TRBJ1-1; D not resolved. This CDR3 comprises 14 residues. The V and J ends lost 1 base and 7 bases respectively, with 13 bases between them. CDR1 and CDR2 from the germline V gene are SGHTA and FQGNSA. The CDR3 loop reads CASSLGGGLGEAFF. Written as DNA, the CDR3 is TGTGCCAGCAGCTTAGGAGGAGGGCTCGGTGAAGCTTTCTTT.

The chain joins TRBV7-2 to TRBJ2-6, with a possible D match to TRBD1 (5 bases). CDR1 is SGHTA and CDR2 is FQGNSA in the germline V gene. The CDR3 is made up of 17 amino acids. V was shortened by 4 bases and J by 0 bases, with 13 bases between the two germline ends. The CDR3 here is CASSYHQGGSGANVLTF. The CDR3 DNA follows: TGTGCCAGCAGCTACCACCAGGGTGGCTCTGGGGCCAACGTCCTGACTTTC.

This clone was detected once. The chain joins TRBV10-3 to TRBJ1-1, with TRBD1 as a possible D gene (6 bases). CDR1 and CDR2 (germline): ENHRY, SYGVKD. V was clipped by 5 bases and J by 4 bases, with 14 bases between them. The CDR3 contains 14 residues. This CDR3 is CAISQGKGVTEAFF. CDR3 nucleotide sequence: TGTGCCATCAGTCAGGGGAAAGGGGTCACTGAAGCTTTCTTT.